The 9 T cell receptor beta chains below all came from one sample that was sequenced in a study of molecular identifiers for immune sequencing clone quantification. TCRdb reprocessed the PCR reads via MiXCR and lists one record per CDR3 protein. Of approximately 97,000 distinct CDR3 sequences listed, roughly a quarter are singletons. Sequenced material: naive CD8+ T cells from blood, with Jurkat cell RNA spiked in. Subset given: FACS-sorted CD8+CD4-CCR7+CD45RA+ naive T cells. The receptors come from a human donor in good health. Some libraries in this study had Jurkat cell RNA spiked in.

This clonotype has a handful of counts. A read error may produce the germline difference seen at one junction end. The CDR3 reads CASSLDGQTQEPQYF. CDR3 coding DNA: TGTGCCAGCAGCTTGGATGGACAGACCCAAGAGCCCCAGTACTTC. The rearrangement uses TRBV7-8 and TRBJ2-5; a weak D match, TRBD1 (6 bases). Germline V gene data show CDR1 as SGHVS and CDR2 as FQNEAQ. The CDR3 spans 15 residues.

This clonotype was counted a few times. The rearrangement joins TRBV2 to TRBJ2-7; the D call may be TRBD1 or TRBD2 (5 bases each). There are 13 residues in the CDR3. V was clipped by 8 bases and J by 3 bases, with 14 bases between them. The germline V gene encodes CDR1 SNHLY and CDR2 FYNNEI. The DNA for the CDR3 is TGTGCCAGCGATTCGAGGGGTAGCTACGAGCAGTACTTC. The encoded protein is CASDSRGSYEQYF.

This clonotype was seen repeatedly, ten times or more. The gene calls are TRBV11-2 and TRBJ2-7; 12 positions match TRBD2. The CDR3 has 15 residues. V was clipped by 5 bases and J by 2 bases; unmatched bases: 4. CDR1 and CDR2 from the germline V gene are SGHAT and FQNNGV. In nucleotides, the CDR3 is TGTGCCAGCAGCCATGGACTAGCGGGGCCCTACGAGCAGTACTTC. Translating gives CASSHGLAGPYEQYF.

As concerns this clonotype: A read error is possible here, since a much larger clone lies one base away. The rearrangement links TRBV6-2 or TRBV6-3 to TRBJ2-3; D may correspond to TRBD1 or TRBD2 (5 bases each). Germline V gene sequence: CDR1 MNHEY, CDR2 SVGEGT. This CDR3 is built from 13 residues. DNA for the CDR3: TGTGCCAGCGCTTCTAACGGGGCAGATGCGCAGTATTTT. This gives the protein CASASNGADAQYF.

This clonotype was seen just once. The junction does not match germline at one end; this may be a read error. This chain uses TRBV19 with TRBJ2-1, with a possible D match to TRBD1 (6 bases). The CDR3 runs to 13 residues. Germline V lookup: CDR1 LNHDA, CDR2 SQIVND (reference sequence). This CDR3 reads CAIRTVAGNEQFF. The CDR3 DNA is TGTGCCATCCGGACAGTGGCAGGCAATGAGCAATTCTTC.

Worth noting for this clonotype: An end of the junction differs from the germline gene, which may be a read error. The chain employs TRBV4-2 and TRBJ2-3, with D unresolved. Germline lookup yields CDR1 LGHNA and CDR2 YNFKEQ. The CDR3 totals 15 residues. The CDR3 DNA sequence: TGTGCCAGCAGCCAAGATAACGGGCGCACAGATACGCAGAATTTT. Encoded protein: CASSQDNGRTDTQNF.

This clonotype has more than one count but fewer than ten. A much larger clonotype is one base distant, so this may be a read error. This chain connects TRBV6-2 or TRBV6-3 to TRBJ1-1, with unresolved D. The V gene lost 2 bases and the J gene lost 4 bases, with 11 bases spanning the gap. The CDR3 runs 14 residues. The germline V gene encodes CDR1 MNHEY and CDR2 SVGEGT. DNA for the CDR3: TGTGCCAGCAGTTACACACCCCGCGCCACTGAAGCTTTCTTT. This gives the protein CASSYTPRATEAFF.

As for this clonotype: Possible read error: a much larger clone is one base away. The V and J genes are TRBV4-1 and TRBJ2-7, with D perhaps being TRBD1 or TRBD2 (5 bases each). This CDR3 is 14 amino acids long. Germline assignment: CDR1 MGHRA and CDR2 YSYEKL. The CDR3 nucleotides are TGCGCCAGCCGCCAAGGGCCTGGGGGTTACGAGCAGTACTTC. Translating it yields CASRQGPGGYEQYF.

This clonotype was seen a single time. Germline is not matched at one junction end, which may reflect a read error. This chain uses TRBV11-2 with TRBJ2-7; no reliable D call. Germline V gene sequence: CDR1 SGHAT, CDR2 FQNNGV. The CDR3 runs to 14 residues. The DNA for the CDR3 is TGTGCCAGCAGCTTAGGCAGAAGCTCCTACGCGCAGTACTTC. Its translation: CASSLGRSSYAQYF.